The sequence of this T cell receptor (beta chain) was determined in a study of vaccination and CD4 T cells after COVID-19. Across the whole study: Overlapping spike peptides of SARS-CoV-2, HCoV-NL63, HCoV-OC43 and HCoV-229E stimulated the cells.

In regard to this clonotype: As yet, its antigen is unknown.

CDR1 is LNHDA and CDR2 is SQIVND in the germline V gene (reference sequence). The CDR3 consists of 13 residues. The V and J ends lost 6 bases and 4 bases respectively, with 13 bases between them. Researchers used the Oncomine TCR Beta short-read assay to sequence DNA from cultured CD4+ T cells. Scientists extracted genomic DNA from CD4+ T cells grown in culture. TCRdb re-called the PCR reads with MiXCR, one entry per CDR3 protein. Here the sample spans 9,500 or so distinct CDR3 sequences, around 37% being singletons. Treatment specified: approximately nine-day PBMC culture with coronavirus spike peptide pools or control peptides (ViraFEST assay). These CD4+ T cells came from an unexposed donor, sampled before the COVID-19 pandemic (2011-2018). Under the ViraFEST approach, antigen-specific T cells were expanded with peptide pools and TCRs subsequently sequenced. Cultures used some 2 million PBMCs per well, 7.5 to 10 IU/ml IL-2 and roughly 9 ug/ml peptides. Where cells permitted, unexposed-donor CD4+ T cells were probed with SARS-CoV-2 S/N and four cold-coronavirus spikes.

This TCR came from a human donor in good health. The chain uses TRBV19 and TRBJ2-7; D unresolved. Source material: CD4+ T cells from blood, cultured in vitro. The CDR3 sequence is CASSLAFSYEQYF. In DNA, the CDR3 is TGTGCCAGTAGCCTCGCCTTCAGTTACGAGCAGTACTTC.